A few counts support the clone carrying this TCR beta chain. Its antigen remains unidentified. Germline V gene lookup returns CDR1 MNHEY and CDR2 SMNVEV (reference sequence). The CDR3 spans 14 residues. V was pared by 5 bases and J by 5 bases, with 12 bases between. MiXCR, run by TCRdb on the 5' RACE reads, gives a single entry per CDR3 protein. The sample records fewer than 650,000 distinct CDR3 sequences, 20% to 25% being singletons. The sample is drawn from a study of T cells after yellow fever vaccination. Points from the study as a whole: Re-detected after boosting: most primary clones, around 96% of CD4 and roughly 88% of CD8.

The chain joins TRBV27 to TRBJ1-4; TRBD1 is a possible D gene (6 bases). The input for sequencing was PBMCs, taken about 21 days after the first yellow fever vaccination. The sequence came from a man between 18 and 29 years old who received the YFV17D yellow fever vaccine. The CDR3 spells CASSGGHFNEKLFF. The DNA of the CDR3 is TGTGCCAGCAGTGGGGGGCACTTCAATGAAAAACTGTTTTTT. The complete variable domain, with remaining parts taken from reference TRBV27 and TRBJ1-4, reads EAQVTQNPRYLITVTGKKLTVTCSQNMNHEYMSWYRQDPGLGLRQIYYSMNVEVTDKGDVPEGYKVSRKEKRNFPLILESPSPNQTSLYFCASSGGHFNEKLFFGSGTQLSVL.